These T cell receptor beta chains were read from a single sample in a study of T cell changes during pregnancy in multiple sclerosis. Produced via immunoSEQ multiplex PCR; TCRdb's table is partial and in-frame only. Of tens of thousands of clones in the sample, just over 90% were seen once. The source was peripheral blood, collected in the third trimester of pregnancy. The source of these receptors is a female donor with multiple sclerosis, enrolled in a pregnancy study. Both conserved end residues are part of each CDR3. D genes are given only for firm matches. Clone size is stated in some rows and not others, as once, few, many or a class when expanded.

abundance	d_gene	v_gene	j_gene	CDR3nt	CDR3aa
NA	TRBD1	TRBV28	TRBJ1-2	TGTGCCAGCAGTTTAAGTCCAGGGGGCTATGGCTACACCTTC	CASSLSPGGYGYTF
NA	NA	TRBV11-2	TRBJ1-1	TGTGCCAGCAGCCAGCCCGACAGGAAGACGACTGAAGCTTTCTTT	CASSQPDRKTTEAFF
NA	TRBD1	TRBV2	TRBJ1-5	TGTGCCAGCAGTGTGGCCCAGGGGGCGGCTAGCAATCAGCCCCAGCATTTT	CASSVAQGAASNQPQHF
NA	TRBD1	TRBV5-1	TRBJ1-4	TGCGCCAGCAGCTTGGAGGACAGGGCCGGTGAAAAACTGTTTTTT	CASSLEDRAGEKLFF
NA	NA	TRBV7-6	TRBJ1-6	TGTGCCAGCAGCATTGACGGGGGGCCCCTCCACTTT	CASSIDGGPLHF
NA	TRBD1	TRBV30	TRBJ1-2	TGTGCCTGGACCTACAGGGGGCGAGGCTATGGCTACACCTTC	CAWTYRGRGYGYTF
NA	TRBD2	TRBV7-9	TRBJ2-7	TGTGCCAGCAGCCAACCAACTAGCGGACTCGCTTGGGAGCAGTACTTC	CASSQPTSGLAWEQYF
NA	TRBD1	TRBV6-1	TRBJ1-5	TGTGCCAGCAGTGATGGATGGACAGGGTATATCGTTACCTTGGATCAGCCCCAGCATTTT	CASSDGWTGYIVTLDQPQHF
once	TRBD1	TRBV29-1	TRBJ2-2	TGCAGCGTTGAGACAGGGACGAACACCGGGGAGCTGTTTTTT	CSVETGTNTGELFF
NA	TRBD1	TRBV30	TRBJ2-3	TGTGCCTGGGGGACAGGGTATACAGATACGCAGTATTTT	CAWGTGYTDTQYF
NA	NA	TRBV5-1	TRBJ1-2	TGCGCCAGCAGCTTCGGACCTCCAGGGGGCTACACCTTC	CASSFGPPGGYTF
NA	NA	TRBV6-1	TRBJ1-1	TGTGCCAGCAGGACAGCTCTGAACACTGAAGCTTTCTTT	CASRTALNTEAFF
NA	NA	TRBV18	TRBJ1-1	TGTGCCAGCTCATCTCTCCACAGGGATAAAAACACTGAAGCTTTCTTT	CASSSLHRDKNTEAFF
NA	NA	TRBV11-2	TRBJ1-4	TGTGCCAGCAGCTTAAGTCAGGCCAATGAAAAACTGTTTTTT	CASSLSQANEKLFF
NA	NA	TRBV5-1	TRBJ2-1	TGCGCCAGCAGCTTGGACTCGAGCTCCTACAATGAGCAGTTCTTC	CASSLDSSSYNEQFF
NA	NA	TRBV28	TRBJ2-5	TGTGCCAGCAGCTTGGGGGGGGGCGGCACCCAAGAGACCCAGTACTTC	CASSLGGGGTQETQYF
NA	NA	TRBV2	TRBJ1-2	TGTGCCAGCAGTGAAGGTATCTATGGCTACACCTTC	CASSEGIYGYTF
once	TRBD1	TRBV28	TRBJ1-2	TGTGCCAGCACCCTCCCGACAGGGGTGGGAGGCTACACCTTC	CASTLPTGVGGYTF
NA	TRBD1	TRBV7-3	TRBJ1-5	TGTGCCAGCAGCCAAGGCTCGACAGGGGTTGGCAATCAGCCCCAGCATTTT	CASSQGSTGVGNQPQHF
NA	TRBD1	TRBV19	TRBJ1-5	TGTGCCAGTCATGGGACAGGGAATCAGCCCCAGCATTTT	CASHGTGNQPQHF
NA	TRBD2	TRBV7-2	TRBJ2-1	TGTGCCAGCATCCTACGCAGCGGGAGGTCCTACAATGAGCAGTTCTTC	CASILRSGRSYNEQFF
NA	TRBD2	TRBV12-5	TRBJ2-1	TGTGCTAGTGGCCCGATTGGGACTAGCGCCTTCAATGAGCAGTTCTTC	CASGPIGTSAFNEQFF
NA	TRBD2	TRBV19	TRBJ2-5	TGTGCCAGTAGTATATGGGGGGGACAAGAGACCCAGTACTTC	CASSIWGGQETQYF
NA	TRBD2	TRBV7-7	TRBJ2-3	TGTGCCAGCAGCATCGGACTAGCGGGAGATGCAGATACGCAGTATTTT	CASSIGLAGDADTQYF
NA	NA	TRBV28	TRBJ1-2	TGTGCCAGCAGGGCCCGGACAGTTTTGAACTATGGCTACACCTTC	CASRARTVLNYGYTF
once	TRBD2	TRBV4-1	TRBJ2-7	TGCGCCAGCAGCCAAGATCGGGCTAGCGGGGTTCCCTACGAGCAGTACTTC	CASSQDRASGVPYEQYF
NA	TRBD1	TRBV27	TRBJ2-1	TGTGCCAGCAGTTCCTTGGGGACAGGGGTCAATGAGCAGTTCTTC	CASSSLGTGVNEQFF
NA	NA	TRBV5-5	TRBJ2-5	TGTGCCAGCAGCTTTAGCGGAGCCCAAGAGACCCAGTACTTC	CASSFSGAQETQYF
few	TRBD2	TRBV4-1	TRBJ2-5	TGCGCCAGCAGCCAAAGGTTAAATCTAGCGGAAGAGACCCAGTACTTC	CASSQRLNLAEETQYF
NA	NA	TRBV10-3	TRBJ1-4	TGTGCCATCAGTGAGTCTAGGGGTCGGCATACAACTAATGAAAAACTGTTTTTT	CAISESRGRHTTNEKLFF
NA	NA	TRBV5-1	TRBJ2-3	TGCGCCAGCAGCCTGACGGGGGATACGCAGTATTTT	CASSLTGDTQYF
NA	TRBD1	TRBV19	TRBJ1-1	TGTGCCAGTAGGACCAGACCCGGGACAGGGCTCTACACTGAAGCTTTCTTT	CASRTRPGTGLYTEAFF
NA	NA	TRBV15	TRBJ2-7	TGTGCCACCAGCCCTTACCGGAGCGTTTACGAGCAGTACTTC	CATSPYRSVYEQYF
NA	NA	TRBV2	TRBJ2-5	TGTGCCAGCAGTGAACGCGGCAGTCAAGAGACCCAGTACTTC	CASSERGSQETQYF
NA	NA	TRBV5-1	TRBJ2-5	TGCGCCAGCAGCACAGGCACCCAAGAGACCCAGTACTTC	CASSTGTQETQYF
NA	NA	TRBV19	TRBJ1-3	TGTGCCAGTACCCGGACAGCTGGAAACACCATATATTTT	CASTRTAGNTIYF
NA	NA	TRBV11-1	TRBJ2-3	TGTGCCAGCAGCTTAGCTCGTTACGGTAGCGGCACAGATACGCAGTATTTT	CASSLARYGSGTDTQYF
NA	TRBD1	TRBV28	TRBJ2-7	TGTGCCAGCAGTACCCCGGGACAGGGCCTCTCCTACGAGCAGTACTTC	CASSTPGQGLSYEQYF
NA	TRBD1	TRBV19	TRBJ2-7	TGTGCCAGTAGTAATCCAGGGACAGGGGGCGGCTACGAGCAGTACTTC	CASSNPGTGGGYEQYF
NA	TRBD2	TRBV7-2	TRBJ2-5	TGTGCCAGCAGTGGTGCGGGAGCCGGGGAGACCCAGTACTTC	CASSGAGAGETQYF
NA	NA	TRBV7-7	TRBJ2-2	TGTGCCAGCAGCATAACAGTGGGTAGCGGGGAGCTGTTTTTT	CASSITVGSGELFF
once	NA	TRBV6-5	TRBJ1-1	TGTGCCAGCAGTGAGTATACCATGAACACTGAAGCTTTCTTT	CASSEYTMNTEAFF
NA	TRBD1	TRBV5-4	TRBJ2-7	TGTGCCAGCAAACCCAGGGACAGCTCCTACGAGCAGTACTTC	CASKPRDSSYEQYF
NA	TRBD2	TRBV5-4	TRBJ2-1	TGTGCCAGCAGCCCGGGACTAGCGGGGCGTAATGAGCAGTTCTTC	CASSPGLAGRNEQFF